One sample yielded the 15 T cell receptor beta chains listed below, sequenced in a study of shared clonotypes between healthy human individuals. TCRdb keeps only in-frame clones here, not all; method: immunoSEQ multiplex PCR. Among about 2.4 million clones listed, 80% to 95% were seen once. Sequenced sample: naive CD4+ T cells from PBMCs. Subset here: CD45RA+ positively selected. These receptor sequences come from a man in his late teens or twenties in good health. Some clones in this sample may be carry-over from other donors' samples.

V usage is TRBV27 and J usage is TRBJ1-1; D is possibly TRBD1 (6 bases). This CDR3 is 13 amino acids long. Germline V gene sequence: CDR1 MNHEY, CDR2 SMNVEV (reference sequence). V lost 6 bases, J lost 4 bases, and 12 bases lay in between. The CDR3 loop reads CASSLQGITEAFF. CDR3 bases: TGTGCCAGCAGCCTACAGGGAATCACTGAAGCTTTCTTT.

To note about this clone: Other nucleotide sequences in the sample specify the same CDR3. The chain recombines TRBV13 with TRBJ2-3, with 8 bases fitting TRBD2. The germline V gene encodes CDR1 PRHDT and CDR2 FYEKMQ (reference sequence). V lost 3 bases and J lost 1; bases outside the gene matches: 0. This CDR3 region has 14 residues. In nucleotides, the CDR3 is TGTGCCAGCAGCTTGACTAGCGGCACAGATACGCAGTATTTT. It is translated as CASSLTSGTDTQYF.

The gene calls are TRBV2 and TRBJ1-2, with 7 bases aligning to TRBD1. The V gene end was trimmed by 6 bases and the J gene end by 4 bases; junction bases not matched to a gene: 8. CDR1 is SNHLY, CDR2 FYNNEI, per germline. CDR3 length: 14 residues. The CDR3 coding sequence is TGTGCCAGCAGAGACAGGGAGGGAGCCTATGGCTACACCTTC. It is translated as CASRDREGAYGYTF.

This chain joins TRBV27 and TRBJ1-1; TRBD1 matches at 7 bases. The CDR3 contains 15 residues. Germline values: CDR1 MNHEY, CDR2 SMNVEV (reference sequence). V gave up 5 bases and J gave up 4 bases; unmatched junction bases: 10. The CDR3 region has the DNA TGTGCCAGCAGTCCCGTCGACAGGGTGGGCACTGAAGCTTTCTTT. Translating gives CASSPVDRVGTEAFF.

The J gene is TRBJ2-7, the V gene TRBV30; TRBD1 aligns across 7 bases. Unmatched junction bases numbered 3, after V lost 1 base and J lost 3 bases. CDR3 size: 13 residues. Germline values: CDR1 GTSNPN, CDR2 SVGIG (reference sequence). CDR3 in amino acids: CAWSGQGHYEQYF. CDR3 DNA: TGTGCCTGGAGTGGACAGGGTCACTACGAGCAGTACTTC.

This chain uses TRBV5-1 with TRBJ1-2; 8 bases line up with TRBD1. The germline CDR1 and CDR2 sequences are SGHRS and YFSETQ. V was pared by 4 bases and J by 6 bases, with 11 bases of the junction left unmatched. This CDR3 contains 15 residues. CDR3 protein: CASSPAWTGTDGYTF. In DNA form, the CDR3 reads TGCGCCAGCAGCCCCGCTTGGACAGGGACGGATGGCTACACCTTC.

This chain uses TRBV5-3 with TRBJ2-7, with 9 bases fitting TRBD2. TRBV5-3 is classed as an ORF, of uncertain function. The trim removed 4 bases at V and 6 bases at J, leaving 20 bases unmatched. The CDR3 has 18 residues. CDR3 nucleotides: TGTGCCAGAAGCGCCCCACCATTATTAGCGGGAGCTCGCAGCGAGCAGTACTTC. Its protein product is CARSAPPLLAGARSEQYF.

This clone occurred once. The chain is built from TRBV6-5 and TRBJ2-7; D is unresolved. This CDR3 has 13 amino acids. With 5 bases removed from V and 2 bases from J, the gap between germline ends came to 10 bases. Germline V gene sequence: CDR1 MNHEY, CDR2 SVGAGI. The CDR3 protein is CASSRIQTYEQYF. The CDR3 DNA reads TGTGCCAGCAGTAGGATACAAACCTACGAGCAGTACTTC.

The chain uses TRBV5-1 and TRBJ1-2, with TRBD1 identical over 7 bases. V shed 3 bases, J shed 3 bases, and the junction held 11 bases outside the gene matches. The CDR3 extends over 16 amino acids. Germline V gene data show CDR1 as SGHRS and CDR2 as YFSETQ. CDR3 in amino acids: CASSSYPGGADYGYTF. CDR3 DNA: TGCGCCAGCAGCTCGTACCCAGGGGGGGCAGACTATGGCTACACCTTC.

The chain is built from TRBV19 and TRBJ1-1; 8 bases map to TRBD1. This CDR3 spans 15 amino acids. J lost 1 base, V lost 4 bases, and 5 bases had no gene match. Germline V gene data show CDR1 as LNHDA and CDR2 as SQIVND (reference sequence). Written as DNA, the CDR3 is TGTGCCAGTAGTACCCTAGACAGGGGGAACACTGAAGCTTTCTTT. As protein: CASSTLDRGNTEAFF. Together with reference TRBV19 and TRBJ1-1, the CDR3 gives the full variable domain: DGGITQSPKYLFRKEGQNVTLSCEQNLNHDAMYWYRQDPGQGLRLIYYSQIVNDFQKGDIAEGYSVSREKKESFPLTVTSAQKNPTAFYLCASSTLDRGNTEAFFGQGTRLTVV.

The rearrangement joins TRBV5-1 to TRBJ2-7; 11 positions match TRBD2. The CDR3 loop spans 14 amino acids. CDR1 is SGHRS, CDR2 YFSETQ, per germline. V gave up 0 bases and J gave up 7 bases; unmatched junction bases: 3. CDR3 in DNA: TGCGCCAGCAGCTTGGCCCTAGCGGGAGGTGAGCAGTACTTC. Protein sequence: CASSLALAGGEQYF.

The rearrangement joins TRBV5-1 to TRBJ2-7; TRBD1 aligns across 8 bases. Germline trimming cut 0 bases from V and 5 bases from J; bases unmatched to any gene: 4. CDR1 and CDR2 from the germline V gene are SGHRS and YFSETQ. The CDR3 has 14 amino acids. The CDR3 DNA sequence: TGCGCCAGCAGCTTGGGACAGGGGATACACGAGCAGTACTTC. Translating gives CASSLGQGIHEQYF.

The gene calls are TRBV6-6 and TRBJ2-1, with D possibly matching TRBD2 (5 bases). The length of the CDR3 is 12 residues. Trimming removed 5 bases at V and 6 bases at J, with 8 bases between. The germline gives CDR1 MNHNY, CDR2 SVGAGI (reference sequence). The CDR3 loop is CASSRSGNEQFF. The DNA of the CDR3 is TGTGCCAGCAGTAGGAGCGGCAATGAGCAGTTCTTC.

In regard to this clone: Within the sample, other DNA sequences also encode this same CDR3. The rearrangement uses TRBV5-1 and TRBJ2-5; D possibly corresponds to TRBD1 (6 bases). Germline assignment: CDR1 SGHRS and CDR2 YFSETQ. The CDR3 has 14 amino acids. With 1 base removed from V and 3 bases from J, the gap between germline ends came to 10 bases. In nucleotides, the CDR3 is TGCGCCAGCAGCTTGCAGGGGACGGAAGAGACCCAGTACTTC. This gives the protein CASSLQGTEETQYF.

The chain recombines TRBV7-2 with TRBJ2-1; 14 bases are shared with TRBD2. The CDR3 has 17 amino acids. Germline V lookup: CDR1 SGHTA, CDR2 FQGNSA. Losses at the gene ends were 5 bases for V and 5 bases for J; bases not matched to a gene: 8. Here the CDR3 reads CASSRRLAGGPHNEQFF. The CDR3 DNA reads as TGTGCCAGCAGCCGAAGACTAGCGGGAGGGCCACACAATGAGCAGTTCTTC. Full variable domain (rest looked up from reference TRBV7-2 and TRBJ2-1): GAGVSQSPSNKVTEKGKDVELRCDPISGHTALYWYRQSLGQGLEFLIYFQGNSAPDKSGLPSDRFSAERTGGSVSTLTIQRTQQEDSAVYLCASSRRLAGGPHNEQFFGPGTRLTVL.